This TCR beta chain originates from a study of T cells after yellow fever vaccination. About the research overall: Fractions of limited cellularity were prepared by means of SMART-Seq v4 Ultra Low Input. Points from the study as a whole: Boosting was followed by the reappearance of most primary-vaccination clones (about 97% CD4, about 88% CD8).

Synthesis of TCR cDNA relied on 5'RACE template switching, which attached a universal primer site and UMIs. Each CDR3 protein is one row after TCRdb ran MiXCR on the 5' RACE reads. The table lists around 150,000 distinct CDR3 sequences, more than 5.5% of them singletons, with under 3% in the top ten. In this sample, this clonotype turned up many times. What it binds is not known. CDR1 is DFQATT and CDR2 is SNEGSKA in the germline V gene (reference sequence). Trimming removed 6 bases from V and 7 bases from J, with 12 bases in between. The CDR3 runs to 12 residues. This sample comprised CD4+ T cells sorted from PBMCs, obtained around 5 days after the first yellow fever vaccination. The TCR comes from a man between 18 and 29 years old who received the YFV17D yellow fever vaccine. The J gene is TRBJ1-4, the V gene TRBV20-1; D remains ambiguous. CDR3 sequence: CSALLEGEKLFF. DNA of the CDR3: TGCAGTGCCCTTTTGGAGGGTGAAAAACTGTTTTTT.